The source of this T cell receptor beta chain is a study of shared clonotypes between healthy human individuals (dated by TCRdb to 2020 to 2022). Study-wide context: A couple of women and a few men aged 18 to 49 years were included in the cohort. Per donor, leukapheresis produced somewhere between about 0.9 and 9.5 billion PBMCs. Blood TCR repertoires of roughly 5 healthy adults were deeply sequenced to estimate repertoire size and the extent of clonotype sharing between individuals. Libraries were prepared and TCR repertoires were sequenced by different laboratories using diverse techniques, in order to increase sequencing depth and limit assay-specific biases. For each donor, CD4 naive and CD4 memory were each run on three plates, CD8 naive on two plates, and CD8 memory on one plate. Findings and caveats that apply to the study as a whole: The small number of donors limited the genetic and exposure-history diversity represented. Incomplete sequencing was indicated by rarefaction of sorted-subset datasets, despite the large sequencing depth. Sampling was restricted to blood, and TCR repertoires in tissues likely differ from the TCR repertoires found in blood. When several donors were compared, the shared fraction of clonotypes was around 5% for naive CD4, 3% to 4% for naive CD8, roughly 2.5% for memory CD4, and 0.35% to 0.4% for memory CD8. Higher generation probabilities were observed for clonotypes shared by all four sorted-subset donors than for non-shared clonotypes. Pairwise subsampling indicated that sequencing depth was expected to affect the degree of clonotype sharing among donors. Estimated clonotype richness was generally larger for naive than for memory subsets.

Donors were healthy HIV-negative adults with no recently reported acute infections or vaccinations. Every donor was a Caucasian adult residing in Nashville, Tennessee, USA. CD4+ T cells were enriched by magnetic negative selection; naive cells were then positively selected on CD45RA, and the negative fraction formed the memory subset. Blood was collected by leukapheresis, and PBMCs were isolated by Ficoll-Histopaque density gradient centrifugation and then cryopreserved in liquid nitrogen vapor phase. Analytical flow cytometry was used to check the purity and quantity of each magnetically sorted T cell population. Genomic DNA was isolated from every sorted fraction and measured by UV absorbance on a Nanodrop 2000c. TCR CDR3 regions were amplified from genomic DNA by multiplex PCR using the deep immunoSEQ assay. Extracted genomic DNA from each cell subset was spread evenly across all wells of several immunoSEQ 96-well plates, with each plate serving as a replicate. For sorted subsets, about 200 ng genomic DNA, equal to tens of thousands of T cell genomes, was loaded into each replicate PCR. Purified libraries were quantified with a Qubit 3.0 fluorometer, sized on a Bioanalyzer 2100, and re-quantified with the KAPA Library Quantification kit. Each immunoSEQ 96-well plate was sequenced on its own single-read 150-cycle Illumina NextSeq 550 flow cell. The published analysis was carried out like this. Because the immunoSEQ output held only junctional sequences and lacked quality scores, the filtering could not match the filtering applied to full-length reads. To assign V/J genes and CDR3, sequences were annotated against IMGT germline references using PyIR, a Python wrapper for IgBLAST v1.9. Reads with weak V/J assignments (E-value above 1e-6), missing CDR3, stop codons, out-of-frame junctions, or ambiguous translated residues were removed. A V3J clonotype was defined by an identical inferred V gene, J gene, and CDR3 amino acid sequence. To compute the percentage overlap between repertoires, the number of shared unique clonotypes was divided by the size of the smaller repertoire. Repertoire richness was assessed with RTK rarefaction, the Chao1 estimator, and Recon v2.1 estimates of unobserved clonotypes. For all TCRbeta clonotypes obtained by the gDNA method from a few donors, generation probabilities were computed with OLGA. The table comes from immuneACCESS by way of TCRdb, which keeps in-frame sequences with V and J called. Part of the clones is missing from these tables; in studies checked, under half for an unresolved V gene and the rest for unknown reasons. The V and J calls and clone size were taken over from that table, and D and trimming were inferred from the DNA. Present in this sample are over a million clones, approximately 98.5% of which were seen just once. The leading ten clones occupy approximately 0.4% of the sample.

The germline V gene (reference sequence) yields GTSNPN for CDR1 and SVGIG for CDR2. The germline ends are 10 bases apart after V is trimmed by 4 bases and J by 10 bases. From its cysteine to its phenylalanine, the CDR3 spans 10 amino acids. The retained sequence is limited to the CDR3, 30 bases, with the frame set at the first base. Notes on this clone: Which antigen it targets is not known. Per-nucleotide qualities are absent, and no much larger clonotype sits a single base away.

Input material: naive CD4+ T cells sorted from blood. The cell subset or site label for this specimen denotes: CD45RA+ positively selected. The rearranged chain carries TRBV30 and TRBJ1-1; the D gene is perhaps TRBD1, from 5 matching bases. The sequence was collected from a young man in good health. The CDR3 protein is CAWTGTRAFF. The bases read TGTGCCTGGACCGGGACGAGAGCTTTCTTT.